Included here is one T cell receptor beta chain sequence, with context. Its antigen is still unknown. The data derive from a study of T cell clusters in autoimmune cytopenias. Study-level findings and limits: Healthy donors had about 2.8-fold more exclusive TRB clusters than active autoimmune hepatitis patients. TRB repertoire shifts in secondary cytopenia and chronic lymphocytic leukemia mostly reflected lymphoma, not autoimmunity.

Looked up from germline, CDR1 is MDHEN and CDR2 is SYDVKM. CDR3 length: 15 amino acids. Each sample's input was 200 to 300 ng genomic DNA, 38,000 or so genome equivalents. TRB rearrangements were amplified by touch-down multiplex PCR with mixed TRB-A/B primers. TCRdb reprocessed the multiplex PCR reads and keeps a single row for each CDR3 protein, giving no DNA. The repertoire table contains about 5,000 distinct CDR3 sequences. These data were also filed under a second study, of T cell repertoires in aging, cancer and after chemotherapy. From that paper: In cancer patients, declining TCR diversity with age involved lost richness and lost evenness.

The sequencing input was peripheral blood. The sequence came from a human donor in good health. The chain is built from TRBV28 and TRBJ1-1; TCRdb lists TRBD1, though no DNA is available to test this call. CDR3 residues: CASSLRGRGGTEAFF.